A selection of T cell receptor beta chains follows, all from one sample in a study of blood T cell repertoires in COVID-19. Sequenced by immunoSEQ multiplex PCR; TCRdb stores in-frame clones only, minus some. The sample shows 130,000 or so clones, more than 60% of them seen only once. Specimen: peripheral blood. These receptor sequences come from a man aged 45-65 years with acute or convalescent COVID-19. CDR3s include the opening cysteine and the closing phenylalanine or tryptophan. A D gene is named only where the DNA matches it firmly. A row's size may be missing; if present it is once, few, many or a size class.

D gene: TRBD1; clone size: NA; J gene: TRBJ2-7; V gene: TRBV30; CDR3 protein: CAWSLETGTGGEQYF; CDR3 DNA: TGTGCCTGGAGTCTAGAGACCGGGACAGGGGGCGAGCAGTACTTC
D gene: NA; clone size: many; J gene: TRBJ2-1; V gene: TRBV20-1; CDR3 protein: CSALGNEQFF; CDR3 DNA: TGCAGTGCTCTCGGCAATGAGCAGTTCTTC
D gene: NA; clone size: NA; J gene: TRBJ2-3; V gene: TRBV9; CDR3 protein: CASSPPGSGGDTQYF; CDR3 DNA: TGTGCCAGCAGCCCCCCGGGGTCCGGTGGAGATACGCAGTATTTT
D gene: NA; clone size: NA; J gene: TRBJ1-1; V gene: TRBV25-1; CDR3 protein: CASSESGGDEAFF; CDR3 DNA: TGTGCCAGCAGTGAATCTGGGGGGGATGAAGCTTTCTTT
D gene: TRBD1; clone size: NA; J gene: TRBJ2-7; V gene: TRBV11-2; CDR3 protein: CASSLTGRGQFIYEQYF; CDR3 DNA: TGTGCCAGCAGCCTAACGGGAAGGGGGCAGTTTATATACGAGCAGTACTTC
D gene: TRBD1; clone size: NA; J gene: TRBJ2-3; V gene: TRBV11-3; CDR3 protein: CASRDSSTDTQYF; CDR3 DNA: TGTGCCAGCCGGGACAGCAGCACAGATACGCAGTATTTT
D gene: TRBD1; clone size: NA; J gene: TRBJ2-2; V gene: TRBV7-2; CDR3 protein: CASSLAKGQGALTGELFF; CDR3 DNA: TGTGCCAGCAGCTTAGCCAAGGGACAGGGGGCTCTAACCGGGGAGCTGTTTTTT
D gene: NA; clone size: NA; J gene: TRBJ2-5; V gene: TRBV6-5; CDR3 protein: CASSPRQEETQYF; CDR3 DNA: TGTGCCAGCAGTCCCAGACAGGAAGAGACCCAGTACTTC
D gene: NA; clone size: NA; J gene: TRBJ1-1; V gene: TRBV2; CDR3 protein: CASSRDRPLNTEAFF; CDR3 DNA: TGTGCCAGCAGCCGAGACAGGCCCTTGAACACTGAAGCTTTCTTT
D gene: NA; clone size: NA; J gene: TRBJ1-2; V gene: TRBV9; CDR3 protein: CASTPSGGGNYGYTF; CDR3 DNA: TGTGCCAGCACCCCCTCTGGGGGAGGGAACTATGGCTACACCTTC
D gene: TRBD2; clone size: many; J gene: TRBJ2-1; V gene: TRBV5-4; CDR3 protein: CASSPGGTSGRDEQFF; CDR3 DNA: TGTGCCAGCAGCCCGGGGGGGACTAGCGGGAGGGATGAGCAGTTCTTC
D gene: TRBD1; clone size: NA; J gene: TRBJ1-2; V gene: TRBV5-1; CDR3 protein: CASSLTGAPNSPTIGYTF; CDR3 DNA: TGCGCCAGCAGCTTGACAGGGGCCCCCAATTCACCCACTATCGGCTACACCTTC
D gene: TRBD1; clone size: NA; J gene: TRBJ1-1; V gene: TRBV10-2; CDR3 protein: CASSLAGGTNTEAFF; CDR3 DNA: TGCGCCAGCAGTCTGGCAGGGGGCACGAACACTGAAGCTTTCTTT
D gene: NA; clone size: NA; J gene: TRBJ1-5; V gene: TRBV12-3/TRBV12-4; CDR3 protein: CASRGLGGQPQHF; CDR3 DNA: TGTGCCAGCAGGGGACTTGGCGGGCAGCCCCAGCATTTT
D gene: TRBD2; clone size: NA; J gene: TRBJ2-1; V gene: TRBV4-1; CDR3 protein: CASSPGLAGIYNEQFF; CDR3 DNA: TGCGCCAGCAGCCCGGGACTAGCGGGGATCTACAATGAGCAGTTCTTC
D gene: NA; clone size: NA; J gene: TRBJ1-2; V gene: TRBV18; CDR3 protein: CASSPRGLGGYTF; CDR3 DNA: TGTGCCAGCTCACCACGAGGGCTGGGCGGCTACACCTTC
D gene: NA; clone size: NA; J gene: TRBJ1-2; V gene: TRBV28; CDR3 protein: CASSFPPQAEANYGYTF; CDR3 DNA: TGTGCCAGCAGTTTCCCCCCACAGGCCGAAGCTAACTATGGCTACACCTTC
D gene: NA; clone size: NA; J gene: TRBJ1-6; V gene: TRBV10-3; CDR3 protein: CAISESTTGGSPLHF; CDR3 DNA: TGTGCCATCAGTGAGTCGACGACAGGAGGTTCACCCCTCCACTTT
D gene: TRBD2; clone size: NA; J gene: TRBJ2-3; V gene: TRBV6-1; CDR3 protein: CASSEALRLAGAIDTQYF; CDR3 DNA: TGTGCCAGCAGTGAAGCGCTGAGACTAGCGGGGGCAATAGATACGCAGTATTTT
D gene: NA; clone size: NA; J gene: TRBJ1-2; V gene: TRBV5-6; CDR3 protein: CASSFFSGGEDYGYTF; CDR3 DNA: TGTGCCAGCAGCTTTTTTTCGGGGGGAGAAGACTATGGCTACACCTTC
D gene: TRBD1; clone size: NA; J gene: TRBJ2-3; V gene: TRBV2; CDR3 protein: CASSGTGDTQYF; CDR3 DNA: TGTGCCAGCAGTGGGACAGGAGATACGCAGTATTTT
D gene: NA; clone size: NA; J gene: TRBJ1-1; V gene: TRBV4-2; CDR3 protein: CASSLSEGDTEAFF; CDR3 DNA: TGTGCCAGCAGCCTCAGTGAGGGGGACACTGAAGCTTTCTTT
D gene: NA; clone size: NA; J gene: TRBJ1-1; V gene: TRBV15; CDR3 protein: CATSRMLGTEAFF; CDR3 DNA: TGTGCCACCAGCAGAATGCTCGGTACTGAAGCTTTCTTT
D gene: TRBD1; clone size: NA; J gene: TRBJ1-2; V gene: TRBV2; CDR3 protein: CASGQARGVGYTF; CDR3 DNA: TGTGCCAGCGGACAGGCTCGTGGAGTTGGCTACACCTTC
D gene: NA; clone size: few; J gene: TRBJ1-2; V gene: TRBV7-2; CDR3 protein: CASSTRQVYGYTF; CDR3 DNA: TGTGCCAGCAGCACTAGACAGGTTTATGGCTACACCTTC
D gene: NA; clone size: NA; J gene: TRBJ1-3; V gene: TRBV7-6; CDR3 protein: CASSSDISGNTIYF; CDR3 DNA: TGTGCCAGCAGCTCGGACATCTCTGGAAACACCATATATTTT
D gene: NA; clone size: NA; J gene: TRBJ1-2; V gene: TRBV5-5; CDR3 protein: CASSWGTDGGYTF; CDR3 DNA: TGTGCCAGCAGCTGGGGCACCGACGGGGGCTACACCTTC
D gene: NA; clone size: NA; J gene: TRBJ1-5; V gene: TRBV6-4; CDR3 protein: CATRGHQPQHF; CDR3 DNA: TGTGCCACCAGGGGCCATCAGCCCCAGCATTTT